One and the same sample provided the 32 T cell receptor beta chains below, sequenced in a study of molecular identifiers for immune sequencing clone quantification. A single record per CDR3 protein comes from TCRdb applying MiXCR to the PCR reads. The sample carries some 93,000 distinct CDR3 sequences, 21% recorded once. Sequencing was performed on naive CD8+ T cells from blood, with Jurkat cell RNA spiked in. Subset denoted: FACS-sorted CD8+CD4-CCR7+CD45RA+ naive T cells. These receptors were obtained from a human donor in good health. Some libraries in this study had Jurkat cell RNA spiked in.

This clonotype was counted between two and nine times. This clone may be a read error of a much larger clone one base away. The V call is TRBV5-1, the J call TRBJ2-5; D possibly corresponds to TRBD2 (5 bases). This CDR3 contains 15 residues. The ends were cut back, 4 bases at V and 4 bases at J, with 17 bases in the middle. Germline values: CDR1 SGHRS, CDR2 YFSETQ. DNA of the CDR3: TGCGCCAGCAGCGACCTAGTAGGAGAGGGAGAGACCCAGTACTTC. Protein sequence: CASSDLVGEGETQYF.

This clonotype occurred many times. The J gene is TRBJ2-1, the V gene TRBV11-2, with D possibly matching TRBD1 (5 bases). Looked up from germline, CDR1 is SGHAT and CDR2 is FQNNGV. With 2 bases removed from V and 8 bases from J, the gap between germline ends came to 7 bases. The CDR3 loop spans 12 amino acids. This chain's CDR3 is CASSLLGHEQFF. CDR3 sequence (DNA): TGTGCCAGCAGCTTACTGGGGCATGAGCAGTTCTTC.

On this clonotype itself: A much larger clonotype is one base distant, so this may be a read error. The CDR3 loop reads CAWGGTTSTDTQYF. DNA for the CDR3: TGTGCCTGGGGTGGGACAACTAGCACAGATACGCAGTATTTT. V usage is TRBV30 and J usage is TRBJ2-3, with D tentatively TRBD1 (6 bases). The V and J ends lost 5 bases and 0 bases respectively, with 12 bases between them. The germline gives CDR1 GTSNPN, CDR2 SVGIG (reference sequence). The CDR3 sequence is 14 residues long.

This clonotype showed up many times. This sequence joins TRBV12-3 or TRBV12-4 and TRBJ2-7; D not resolved. Trimming took 7 bases from V and 7 from J, leaving 14 bases between them. The CDR3 is 12 residues long. In DNA, the CDR3 is TGTGCCAGCAACTCAGACATGGGGGAGCAGTACTTC. Protein sequence: CASNSDMGEQYF.

This clonotype was counted between two and nine times. V is TRBV4-1 and J is TRBJ1-1; no reliable D call. The CDR3 is made up of 15 amino acids. The germline CDR1 and CDR2 sequences are MGHRA and YSYEKL. V was trimmed by 3 bases and J by 0 bases, leaving 11 bases between them. The CDR3 sequence: CASSQGFPMNTEAFF. The CDR3 bases are TGCGCCAGCAGCCAGGGGTTCCCTATGAACACTGAAGCTTTCTTT.

About this clonotype itself: Sequence at one end of the junction differs from germline and may be a read error. This chain joins TRBV5-6 and TRBJ2-7, with 7 nucleotides matching TRBD2. The CDR3 extends over 14 amino acids. Germline CDR1 reads SGHDT; CDR2 reads YYEEEE. DNA for the CDR3: TGTGCCGGCAGCTTGGCGCGGGAGAGTTACGAGCAGTACTTC. It yields the protein CAGSLARESYEQYF.

This clonotype was seen more than once but under ten times. The chain links TRBV11-2 to TRBJ2-1; 10 bases fit TRBD2. The ends lost 0 bases at V and 1 base at J; junction bases unmatched: 6. CDR3 length: 18 residues. CDR1 is SGHAT and CDR2 is FQNNGV in the germline V gene. The CDR3 is CASSLEGLAENSYNEQFF. The CDR3 region has the DNA TGTGCCAGCAGCTTAGAAGGACTAGCGGAAAATTCCTACAATGAGCAGTTCTTC.

This clonotype was counted many times. The rearrangement joins TRBV5-1 to TRBJ2-7; 9 bases match TRBD1. V shed 4 bases and J 6 bases; nucleotides not matched to a gene: 8. Germline CDR1 is SGHRS and CDR2 is YFSETQ. The CDR3 is made up of 14 amino acids. As DNA, the CDR3 is TGCGCCAGCAGCCTCCGGGACAGGGCCCTCGAGCAGTACTTC. Translating it yields CASSLRDRALEQYF.

Note on this clonotype: A read error is possible here, since a much larger clone lies one base away. This sequence joins TRBV6-2 or TRBV6-3 and TRBJ1-1; 9 nucleotides agree with TRBD1. From germline, CDR1 is MNHEY and CDR2 SVGEGT. The CDR3 has 15 amino acids. CDR3 region: CASTLTGGPSTGAFF. The CDR3 nucleotides read TGTGCCAGCACCCTTACAGGGGGCCCGAGCACTGGAGCTTTCTTT.

For this clonotype: Germline and junction disagree at one end, which may indicate a read error. This chain connects TRBV27 to TRBJ1-3; the D is unclear. The length of the CDR3 is 14 residues. Germline V gives CDR1 MNHEY, CDR2 SMNVEV (reference sequence). The CDR3: CTSSSDTFGNTIYF. In DNA form, the CDR3 reads TGTACCAGCAGCTCCGACACATTCGGAAACACCATATATTTT.

V usage is TRBV19 and J usage is TRBJ2-1, with 8 bases fitting TRBD2. This CDR3 contains 16 residues. With 5 bases clipped from V and 1 base from J, the junction kept 7 bases outside the gene matches. Germline-derived CDR1 and CDR2 are LNHDA and SQIVND (reference sequence). CDR3 sequence reads: CASSLSGSGSYNEQFF. For the CDR3, the DNA is TGTGCCAGTAGTCTGAGCGGGAGTGGTTCCTACAATGAGCAGTTCTTC. Full variable domain (remainder filled in from reference TRBV19 and TRBJ2-1): DGGITQSPKYLFRKEGQNVTLSCEQNLNHDAMYWYRQDPGQGLRLIYYSQIVNDFQKGDIAEGYSVSREKKESFPLTVTSAQKNPTAFYLCASSLSGSGSYNEQFFGPGTRLTVL.

Remarks on this clonotype: This may be a read error, as it is one base from a much larger clone. This sequence joins TRBV28 and TRBJ1-1, with a possible D match to TRBD1 (5 bases). Trimming cost V 6 bases and J 3 bases, with 17 bases left between them. Germline CDR1 is MDHEN and CDR2 is SYDVKM. This CDR3 spans 15 amino acids. The CDR3: CASSLHGGMYTEAFF. For the CDR3, the DNA is TGTGCCAGCAGCCTGCACGGGGGGATGTACACTGAAGCTTTCTTT.

In its sample, this clonotype was seen many times. The J gene is TRBJ2-7, the V gene TRBV5-6, with D tentatively TRBD1 or TRBD2 (5 bases each). This CDR3 region has 13 residues. Germline lookup yields CDR1 SGHDT and CDR2 YYEEEE. The V and J ends lost 2 bases and 7 bases respectively, with 13 bases between them. In DNA form, the CDR3 reads TGTGCCAGCAGCTTTCAGGGAACGGGGGAGCAGTACTTC. As protein: CASSFQGTGEQYF.

This clonotype was seen at least ten times. The V call is TRBV7-6, the J call TRBJ1-4, with D uncertain. The germline V gene has CDR1 SGHVS and CDR2 FNYEAQ. The CDR3 runs 15 residues. The ends were cut back, 1 base at V and 5 bases at J, with 11 bases in the middle. The CDR3 here is CASSLGTEPNEKLFF. CDR3 bases: TGTGCCAGCAGCTTAGGAACGGAGCCAAATGAAAAACTGTTTTTT.

This clonotype was counted ten times or more. The V and J genes are TRBV7-6 and TRBJ2-7; 8 bases agree with TRBD1. The V gene's germline CDR1 is SGHVS and CDR2 FNYEAQ. The CDR3 has 14 amino acids. V lost 2 bases and J lost 4; bases outside the gene matches: 4. DNA of the CDR3: TGTGCCAGCAGCTTACAGGGGGCTGCGTACGAGCAGTACTTC. It yields the protein CASSLQGAAYEQYF.

This clonotype was counted once. This may arise from a read error, as a much more abundant clone is one base away. The chain is built from TRBV5-3 and TRBJ2-2; 8 bases match TRBD1. TRBV5-3 carries the ORF label, with uncertain function. Losses at the gene ends were 8 bases for V and 1 base for J; bases not matched to a gene: 10. The CDR3 spans 16 residues. CDR3 sequence: CASGVRGQGNTGELFF. As DNA, the CDR3 is TGTGCCAGCGGGGTGCGTGGACAGGGGAACACCGGGGAGCTGTTTTTT.

At least ten counts were recorded for this clonotype. The chain joins TRBV27 to TRBJ2-6; no clear D gene. With 6 bases removed from V and 0 bases from J, the gap between germline ends came to 12 bases. CDR3 length: 16 amino acids. Germline CDR1 is MNHEY and CDR2 is SMNVEV (reference sequence). CDR3 sequence: CASSPTRVSGANVLTF. The CDR3 DNA follows: TGTGCCAGCAGCCCCACCCGGGTCTCTGGGGCCAACGTCCTGACTTTC.

This clonotype came up a few times. This sequence joins TRBV19 and TRBJ2-1, with unresolved D. CDR1 is LNHDA and CDR2 is SQIVND in the germline V gene (reference sequence). The CDR3 length is 14 residues. The germline V and J ends were trimmed by 4 bases and 4 bases, with 11 bases remaining between them. The CDR3 sequence: CASSSGGPYNEQFF. The CDR3 DNA follows: TGTGCCAGTAGTAGTGGCGGTCCTTACAATGAGCAGTTCTTC.

The table lists this clonotype with many counts. The rearrangement uses TRBV7-9 and TRBJ1-3, with TRBD1 matching over 8 bases. CDR1 and CDR2 from the germline V gene are SEHNR and FQNEAQ (reference sequence). The CDR3 has 13 amino acids. With V trimmed by 5 bases and J by 11 bases, 8 bases remained unmatched. The CDR3 DNA follows: TGTGCCAGCAGCCCCAAATGGACAGGGTCCATATATTTT. Translated: CASSPKWTGSIYF.

Note on this clonotype: A much more abundant neighbour one base away suggests this may be a read error. DNA of the CDR3: TGTGCCAGCAGTACTGACGGAAACCATGGCTACACCTTC. This encodes CASSTDGNHGYTF. The chain employs TRBV12-3 or TRBV12-4 and TRBJ1-2, with D hard to call. The CDR3 covers 13 residues. Trimming left V 5 bases short and J 6 bases short, with 13 bases between.

On this clonotype: Mismatch with germline at one junction end may stem from a read error. The V and J genes are TRBV10-3 and TRBJ2-3, with D tentatively TRBD2 (5 bases). Germline V lookup: CDR1 ENHRY, CDR2 SYGVKD. The CDR3 consists of 15 residues. The CDR3 region is CAISESRGPADAQYF. As DNA, the CDR3 is TGTGCCATCAGTGAGTCGCGCGGGCCCGCAGATGCGCAGTATTTT.

The V and J genes are TRBV4-3 and TRBJ1-4, with 9 bases that match TRBD1. V shed 3 bases, J shed 8 bases, and the junction held 7 bases outside the gene matches. The CDR3 contains 15 residues. The germline V gene has CDR1 LGHNA and CDR2 YSLEER. CDR3 protein: CASSQGQGDVEKLFF. The CDR3 DNA reads as TGCGCCAGCAGCCAGGGACAGGGCGACGTGGAAAAACTGTTTTTT.

This clonotype turned up a few times. V gene TRBV7-2 combines with J gene TRBJ2-4; D is perhaps TRBD1 (6 bases). The CDR3 is 15 amino acids. The ends were cut back, 5 bases at V and 5 bases at J, with 16 bases in the middle. Germline V CDR1 and CDR2: SGHTA, FQGNSA. The DNA for the CDR3 is TGTGCCAGCAGCAACCCACAGGGACCAGAAAACATTCAGTACTTC. This encodes CASSNPQGPENIQYF.

The chain combines TRBV7-9 with TRBJ1-5; possibly TRBD1 for D (5 bases). CDR1 and CDR2 (germline): SEHNR, FQNEAQ (reference sequence). Trimming removed 4 bases from V and 6 bases from J, with 16 bases in between. This CDR3 has 15 residues. Here the CDR3 DNA reads TGTGCCAGCAGCTCGGGGGACTCTCAGGGTCAGCCCCAGCATTTT. Its protein product is CASSSGDSQGQPQHF.

This clonotype has at least ten counts. V usage is TRBV7-2 and J usage is TRBJ2-5; D might be TRBD1 (5 bases). There are 14 residues in the CDR3. Germline values: CDR1 SGHTA, CDR2 FQGNSA. The V end was cut by 3 bases, the J end by 2 bases, with 10 bases between. The CDR3 DNA follows: TGTGCCAGCAGCTTCTCAGGGAAGCAAGAGACCCAGTACTTC. Translation gives CASSFSGKQETQYF.

This clonotype was observed at least ten times. The chain carries TRBV4-2 and TRBJ2-7; 9 positions agree with TRBD1. The CDR3 sequence is 14 residues long. Germline assignment: CDR1 LGHNA and CDR2 YNFKEQ. J lost 2 bases, V lost 4 bases, and 3 bases had no gene match. CDR3 sequence reads: CASSPYRGPYEQYF. Written as DNA, the CDR3 is TGTGCCAGCAGCCCCTACAGGGGGCCCTACGAGCAGTACTTC.

A remark on this clonotype: The junction and the germline gene differ at one end; a read error may be behind it. The chain employs TRBV10-2 and TRBJ2-3; 10 bases are a match to TRBD1. The germline V gene encodes CDR1 WSHSY and CDR2 SAAADI. The CDR3 covers 14 residues. CDR3 DNA sequence: TGCACCAGCAGTGGGGACAGGGGAGCAGATACGCAGTATTTT. This codes for CTSSGDRGADTQYF.

With respect to this clonotype: A much bigger clone sits one base away, suggesting this may be a read error. Since the CDR3 does not end with the conserved phenylalanine or tryptophan, this likely comes from a read error. The chain couples TRBV5-4 to TRBJ2-7; 8 nucleotides line up with TRBD1. The CDR3 has 12 amino acids. Per the germline V gene, CDR1 is SGHNT and CDR2 is YYREEE (reference sequence). With 4 bases clipped from V and 9 bases from J, the junction kept 6 bases outside the gene matches. CDR3 DNA sequence: TGTGCCAGCAGCCTACCGACAGGGGTGCAGTACCTC. It is translated as CASSLPTGVQYL.

Many counts were recorded for this clonotype. This rearrangement joins TRBV7-2 to TRBJ2-1; weak D call: TRBD2 (5 bases). Germline V gives CDR1 SGHTA, CDR2 FQGNSA. The CDR3 extends over 16 amino acids. The germline V and J ends were trimmed by 5 bases and 1 base, with 15 bases remaining between them. The CDR3 DNA reads TGTGCCAGCAGCGTGCTATGGGGAGCTTCCTACAATGAGCAGTTCTTC. Protein: CASSVLWGASYNEQFF.

This clonotype was found a few times. This could be a read error, since a much larger clone is one nucleotide away. No conserved phenylalanine or tryptophan ends this CDR3, so it is likely a read error. The chain joins TRBV28 to TRBJ2-7, with no clear D. V lost 6 bases and J lost 2, with 8 bases in between. Per the germline V gene, CDR1 is MDHEN and CDR2 is SYDVKM. The CDR3 runs 12 residues. In DNA, the CDR3 is TGTGCCAGCAGCAAACGGCCCTACGAGCAGTACCTC. Protein: CASSKRPYEQYL.

The rearrangement uses TRBV12-3 or TRBV12-4 and TRBJ1-6, with D possibly TRBD1 on 6 matching bases. Trimming stripped 5 bases from V and 9 bases from J, with 14 bases between. This CDR3 is built from 14 residues. CDR3 protein: CASSQHPQGSPLHF. CDR3 in DNA: TGTGCCAGCAGTCAGCACCCACAGGGTTCACCCCTCCACTTT.

This clonotype was seen at least ten times. CDR3 DNA sequence: TGTGCCACCAGTGGTTGGACAGGGGGCGACTATGGCTACACCTTC. Translated, it gives CATSGWTGGDYGYTF. The chain combines TRBV24-1 with TRBJ1-2; TRBD1 aligns across 11 bases. V trimming: 5 bases; J trimming: 3 bases; junction bases outside the gene matches: 4. This CDR3 is 15 amino acids long. The V gene's germline CDR1 is KGHDR and CDR2 SFDVKD.